One and the same sample provided the 8 T cell receptor beta chains below, sequenced in a study of T cell clonality in common variable immunodeficiency. Findings and caveats of the study: Reportedly, TCR beta sequences from common variable immunodeficiency showed fewer deletions and N-nucleotide insertions.

The method was immunoSEQ multiplex PCR; TCRdb's version includes in-frame clones alone and lacks a portion of them. The sample yields some 22,000 clones, without any singletons. These TCRs are of unknown antigen specificity. The sequenced material came from peripheral blood mononuclear cells. The receptors shown here come from a human donor with common variable immunodeficiency.

As to this clone: The read ends 3 residues shy of where the CDR3 ends; the end is completed using the germline J gene. The V and J genes are TRBV13 and TRBJ2-3, with 7 nucleotides matching TRBD1. The germline gives CDR1 PRHDT, CDR2 FYEKMQ (reference sequence). Trimming removed 3 bases from V and 4 bases from J; junction bases left unmatched: 7. The CDR3 has 15 residues. Incomplete CDR3 DNA: TGTGCCAGCAGCTTTCTACAGGGGAATCCAGATACG. It specifies CASSFLQGNPDT. The complete CDR3 reads CASSFLQGNPDTQYF.

This clone was recorded at least ten times. Read data end 3 residues before the CDR3 end; the end is taken from the germline J gene. V is TRBV19 and J is TRBJ2-7, with TRBD1 identical over 8 bases. The V and J ends lost 2 bases and 6 bases, in that order; junction bases with no gene match: 6. Germline V lookup: CDR1 LNHDA, CDR2 SQIVND (reference sequence). CDR3 size: 14 residues. The chain's CDR3 is CASSIRWTGSEQYF. CDR3 DNA, as far as it was read: TGTGCCAGTAGTATAAGATGGACAGGGAGCGAG.

This clone was found many times. The DNA ends 3 residues before the CDR3 does, and the rest of the CDR3 is filled in from the germline J gene. J is TRBJ2-7 and V is TRBV10-3, with 8 bases lining up with TRBD1. Unmatched junction bases numbered 5, after V lost 10 bases and J lost 3 bases. Germline V gene sequence: CDR1 ENHRY, CDR2 SYGVKD. The CDR3 length is 12 residues. Here the CDR3 reads CATGQGDYEQYF. CDR3 DNA, as far as it was read: TGTGCCACCGGACAGGGAGACTACGAG.

Many counts were recorded for this clone. The read gets to within 3 residues of the CDR3 end, and the germline J gene fills in the rest. V gene TRBV30 combines with J gene TRBJ1-2, with D possibly TRBD1 on 5 matching bases. Between the trimmed V and J ends, which lost 2 bases and 4 bases, there was a span of 11 bases. The CDR3 runs 13 residues. Germline V gene data show CDR1 as GTSNPN and CDR2 as SVGIG (reference sequence). Here the CDR3 reads CAWSIGHGYGYTF. The CDR3 DNA, read in part, is TGTGCCTGGAGTATAGGACACGGCTATGGC.

This clone was counted ten times or more. Read data end 3 residues before the CDR3 end; the end is taken from the germline J gene. The J gene is TRBJ2-3, the V gene TRBV13, with 15 bases that match TRBD2. The CDR3 spans 15 residues. V lost 5 bases and J lost 4; bases outside the gene matches: 1. Germline V gives CDR1 PRHDT, CDR2 FYEKMQ (reference sequence). Partial CDR3 DNA: TGTGCCAGCAGCCGGACTAGCGGGGGGGCAGATACG. As protein: CASSRTSGGADT. In full, the CDR3 is CASSRTSGGADTQYF.

This clone came up a few times. The sequence runs out 3 residues before the end of the CDR3; the remainder is reconstructed from the germline J gene. This chain uses TRBV5-5 with TRBJ1-5, with a possible D match to TRBD1 (5 bases). There are 14 residues in the CDR3. Trimming left V 3 bases short and J 2 bases short, with 9 bases between. From germline, CDR1 is SGHKS and CDR2 YYEKEE (reference sequence). The CDR3 protein is CASSSGLGNQPQHF. CDR3 DNA (partial): TGTGCCAGCAGCTCAGGGCTGGGCAATCAGCCC.

This clone showed up just a few times. The read ends 3 residues early relative to the CDR3; the germline J gene fills the gap. The chain recombines TRBV5-5 with TRBJ1-4, with D possibly being TRBD1 (6 bases). V was shortened by 3 bases and J by 7 bases, with 13 bases between the two germline ends. The CDR3 runs 14 residues. The germline V gene has CDR1 SGHKS and CDR2 YYEKEE (reference sequence). The sequenced part of the CDR3 DNA is TGTGCCAGCAGCTCAGGGGCCCACCTTGAAAAA. Translating it yields CASSSGAHLEK. The whole CDR3 sequence reads CASSSGAHLEKLFF.

A note on this clone: The read ends 3 residues early relative to the CDR3; the germline J gene fills the gap. The V and J genes are TRBV2 and TRBJ1-1; tentative D call: TRBD1 (5 bases). Germline V gives CDR1 SNHLY, CDR2 FYNNEI. CDR3 length: 15 amino acids. Trimming removed 7 bases from V and 3 bases from J, with 18 bases in between. Incomplete CDR3 DNA: TGTGCCAGCACCACACATCGGGGGACGCACACTGAA. Translation gives CASTTHRGTHTE. The whole CDR3 reads CASTTHRGTHTEAFF.